The clone carrying this T cell receptor (beta chain) has just one count. Its target is not known. A read error may explain this, as a much larger clone is one base away. This entry belongs to a study of T-cell reconstitution after alpha-beta-depleted transplantation in children. Overall study results and limits: T-cell numbers and diversity, one year after transplant, stemmed largely from T cells that were newly produced. There were reportedly several hundred expanded graft clones from which alpha-beta T cells came about two months after transplant. Surviving recipient T cells and thymic progenitors produced the high day-60 TCRbeta diversity seen in some patients.

This sample's TCRbeta library carried unique molecular identifier barcodes. TCRdb passed the PCR reads through MiXCR, listing each CDR3 protein once. The table includes roughly 500,000 distinct CDR3 sequences, roughly a tenth detected once. Germline V CDR1 and CDR2: MNHEY, SVGAGI. This CDR3 contains 12 residues. The clonotype comes from a child aged 2-15 years with inherited bone marrow failure, due to receive a stem cell transplant. The V and J genes are TRBV6-5 and TRBJ1-2, with 7 bases aligning to TRBD1. Material: PBMCs, obtained before TCRalphabeta/CD19-depleted stem cell transplant. CDR3 loop: CASSRPGGGYAF. The CDR3 coding sequence is TGTGCCAGCAGTCGCCCAGGGGGTGGCTACGCCTTC.